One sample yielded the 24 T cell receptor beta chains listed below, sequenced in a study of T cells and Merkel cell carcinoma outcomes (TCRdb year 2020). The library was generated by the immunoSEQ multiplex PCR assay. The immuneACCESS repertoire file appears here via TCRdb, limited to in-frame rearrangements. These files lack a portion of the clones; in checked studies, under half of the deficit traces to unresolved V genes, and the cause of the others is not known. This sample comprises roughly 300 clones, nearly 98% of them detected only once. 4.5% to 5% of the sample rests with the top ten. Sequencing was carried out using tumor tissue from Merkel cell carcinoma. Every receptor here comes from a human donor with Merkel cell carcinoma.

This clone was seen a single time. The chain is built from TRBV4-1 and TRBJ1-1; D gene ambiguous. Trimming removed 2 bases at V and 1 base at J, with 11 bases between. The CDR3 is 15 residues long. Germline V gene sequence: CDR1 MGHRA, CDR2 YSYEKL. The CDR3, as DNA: TGCGCCAGCAGCCAACAGACTTCCGGGAACACTGAAGCTTTCTTT. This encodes CASSQQTSGNTEAFF.

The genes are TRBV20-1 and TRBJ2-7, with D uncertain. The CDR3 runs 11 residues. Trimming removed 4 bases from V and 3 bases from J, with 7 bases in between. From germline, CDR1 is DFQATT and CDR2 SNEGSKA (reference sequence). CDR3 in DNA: TGCAGTGCTAAGGGCCTCTACGAGCAGTACTTC. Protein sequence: CSAKGLYEQYF.

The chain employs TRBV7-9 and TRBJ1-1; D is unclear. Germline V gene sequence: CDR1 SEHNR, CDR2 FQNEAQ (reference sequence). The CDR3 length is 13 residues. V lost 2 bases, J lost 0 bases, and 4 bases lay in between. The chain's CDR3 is CASSLRLNTEAFF. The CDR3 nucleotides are TGTGCCAGCAGCTTAAGGCTGAACACTGAAGCTTTCTTT.

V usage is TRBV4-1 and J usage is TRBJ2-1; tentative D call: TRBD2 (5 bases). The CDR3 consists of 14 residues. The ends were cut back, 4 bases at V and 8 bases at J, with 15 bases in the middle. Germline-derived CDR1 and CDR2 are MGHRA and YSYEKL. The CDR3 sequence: CASSPLGVWDEQFF. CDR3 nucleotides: TGCGCCAGCAGCCCTCTCGGGGTTTGGGATGAGCAGTTCTTC.

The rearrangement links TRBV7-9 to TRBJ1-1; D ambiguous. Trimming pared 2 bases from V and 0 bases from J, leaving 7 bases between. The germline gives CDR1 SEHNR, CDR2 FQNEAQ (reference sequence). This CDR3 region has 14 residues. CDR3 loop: CASSLLGMNTEAFF. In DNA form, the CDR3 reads TGTGCCAGCAGCTTATTGGGGATGAACACTGAAGCTTTCTTT.

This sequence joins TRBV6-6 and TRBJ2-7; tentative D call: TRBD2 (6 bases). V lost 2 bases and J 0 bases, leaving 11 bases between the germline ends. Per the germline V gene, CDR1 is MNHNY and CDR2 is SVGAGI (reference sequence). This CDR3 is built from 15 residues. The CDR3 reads CASSYKGGSSYEQYF. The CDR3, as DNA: TGTGCCAGCAGTTACAAGGGAGGAAGCTCCTACGAGCAGTACTTC.

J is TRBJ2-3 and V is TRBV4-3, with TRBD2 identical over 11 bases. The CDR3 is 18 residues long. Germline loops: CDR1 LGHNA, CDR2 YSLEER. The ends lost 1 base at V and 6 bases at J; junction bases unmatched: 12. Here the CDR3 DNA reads TGCGCCAGCAGCCAAGGTGTCACTAGCGGGAGAGTTGCTGATACGCAGTATTTT. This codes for CASSQGVTSGRVADTQYF.

CDR3 in amino acids: CAWSLEFGFEQYF. The CDR3 region has the DNA TGTGCCTGGAGCCTAGAATTTGGTTTCGAGCAGTACTTC. V usage is TRBV30 and J usage is TRBJ2-7; D is undetermined. Germline V gives CDR1 GTSNPN, CDR2 SVGIG (reference sequence). Between the trimmed V and J ends, which lost 3 bases and 6 bases, there was a span of 15 bases. CDR3 length: 13 amino acids.

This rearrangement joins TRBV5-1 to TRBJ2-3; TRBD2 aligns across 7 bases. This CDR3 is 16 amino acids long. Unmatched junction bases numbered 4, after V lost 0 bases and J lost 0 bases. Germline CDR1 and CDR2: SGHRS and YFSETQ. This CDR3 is CASSLAGGSSTDTQYF. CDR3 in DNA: TGCGCCAGCAGCTTGGCCGGCGGGAGTAGCACAGATACGCAGTATTTT.

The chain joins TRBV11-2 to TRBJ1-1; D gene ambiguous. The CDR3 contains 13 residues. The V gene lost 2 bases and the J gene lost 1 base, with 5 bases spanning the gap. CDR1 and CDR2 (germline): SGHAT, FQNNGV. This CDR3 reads CASSLQRNTEAFF. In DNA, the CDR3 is TGTGCCAGCAGCTTACAAAGGAACACTGAAGCTTTCTTT. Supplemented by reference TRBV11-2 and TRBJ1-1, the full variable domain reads EAGVAQSPRYKIIEKRQSVAFWCNPISGHATLYWYQQILGQGPKLLIQFQNNGVVDDSQLPKDRFSAERLKGVDSTLKIQPAKLEDSAVYLCASSLQRNTEAFFGQGTRLTVV.

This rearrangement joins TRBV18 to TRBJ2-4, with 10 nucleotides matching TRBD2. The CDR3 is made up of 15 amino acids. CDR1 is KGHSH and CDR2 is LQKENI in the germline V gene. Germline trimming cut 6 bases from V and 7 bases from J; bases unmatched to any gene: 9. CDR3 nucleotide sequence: TGTGCCAGCTCTCCTCGTCAGGGACTAGCGAACATTCAGTACTTC. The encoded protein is CASSPRQGLANIQYF.

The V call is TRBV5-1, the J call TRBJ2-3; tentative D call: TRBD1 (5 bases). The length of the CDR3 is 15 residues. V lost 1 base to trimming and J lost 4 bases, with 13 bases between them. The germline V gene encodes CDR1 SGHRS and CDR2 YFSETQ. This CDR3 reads CASSLQGYEADTQYF. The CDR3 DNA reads TGCGCCAGCAGCTTGCAGGGTTACGAAGCAGATACGCAGTATTTT.

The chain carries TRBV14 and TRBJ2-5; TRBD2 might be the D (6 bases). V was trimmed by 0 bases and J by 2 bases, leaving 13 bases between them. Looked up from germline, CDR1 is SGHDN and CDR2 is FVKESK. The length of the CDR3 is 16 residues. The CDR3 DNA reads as TGTGCCAGCAGCCAAGACGGGGGAAGTTGGCAAGAGACCCAGTACTTC. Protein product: CASSQDGGSWQETQYF.

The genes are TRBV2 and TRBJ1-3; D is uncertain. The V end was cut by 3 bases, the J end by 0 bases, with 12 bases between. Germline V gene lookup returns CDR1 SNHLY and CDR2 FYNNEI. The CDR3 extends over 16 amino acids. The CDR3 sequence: CASSDRPGISGNTIYF. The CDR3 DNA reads TGTGCCAGCAGTGACAGGCCCGGAATCTCTGGAAACACCATATATTTT.

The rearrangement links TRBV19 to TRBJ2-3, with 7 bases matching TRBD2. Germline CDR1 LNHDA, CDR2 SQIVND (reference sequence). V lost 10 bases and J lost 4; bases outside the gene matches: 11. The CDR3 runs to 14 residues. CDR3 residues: CATKAGGSADTQYF. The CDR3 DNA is TGTGCCACTAAAGCCGGGGGGTCCGCAGATACGCAGTATTTT.

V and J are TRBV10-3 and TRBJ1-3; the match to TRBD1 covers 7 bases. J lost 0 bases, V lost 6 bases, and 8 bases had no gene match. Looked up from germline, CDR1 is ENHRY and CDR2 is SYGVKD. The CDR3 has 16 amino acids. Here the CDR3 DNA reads TGTGCCATCAGAGGGGGCAGGGGACTCTCTGGAAACACCATATATTTT. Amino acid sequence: CAIRGGRGLSGNTIYF.

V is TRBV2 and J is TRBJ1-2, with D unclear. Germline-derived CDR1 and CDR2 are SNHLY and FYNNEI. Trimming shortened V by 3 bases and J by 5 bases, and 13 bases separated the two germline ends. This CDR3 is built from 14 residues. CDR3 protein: CASSDPGLMYGYTF. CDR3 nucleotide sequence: TGTGCCAGCAGTGATCCCGGGCTAATGTATGGCTACACCTTC.

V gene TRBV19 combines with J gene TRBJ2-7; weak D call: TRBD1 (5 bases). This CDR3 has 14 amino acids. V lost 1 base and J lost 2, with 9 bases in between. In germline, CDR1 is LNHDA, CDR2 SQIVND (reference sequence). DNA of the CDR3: TGTGCCAGTAGTATAGCCGAGACAGCCTACGAGCAGTACTTC. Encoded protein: CASSIAETAYEQYF.

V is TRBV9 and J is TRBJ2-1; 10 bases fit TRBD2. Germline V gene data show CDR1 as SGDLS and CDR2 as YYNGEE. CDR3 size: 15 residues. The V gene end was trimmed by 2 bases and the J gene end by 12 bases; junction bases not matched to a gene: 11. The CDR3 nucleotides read TGTGCCAGCAGCGTTCTCAGCGGGAGGGACCGGGGGCAGTTCTTC. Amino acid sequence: CASSVLSGRDRGQFF.

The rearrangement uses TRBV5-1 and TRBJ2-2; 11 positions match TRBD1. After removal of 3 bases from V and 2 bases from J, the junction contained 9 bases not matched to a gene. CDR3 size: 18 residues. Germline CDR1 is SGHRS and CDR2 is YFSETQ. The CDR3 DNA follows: TGCGCCAGCAGCTATGAAAGGACAGGGGGCAGCAACACCGGGGAGCTGTTTTTT. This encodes CASSYERTGGSNTGELFF.

The CDR3 region is CAISEQETQYF. The CDR3 DNA is TGTGCCATCAGTGAGCAAGAGACCCAGTACTTC. The chain couples TRBV10-3 to TRBJ2-5, with D unclear. The CDR3 totals 11 residues. In germline, CDR1 is ENHRY, CDR2 SYGVKD. V was clipped by 2 bases and J by 2 bases, with 0 bases between them.

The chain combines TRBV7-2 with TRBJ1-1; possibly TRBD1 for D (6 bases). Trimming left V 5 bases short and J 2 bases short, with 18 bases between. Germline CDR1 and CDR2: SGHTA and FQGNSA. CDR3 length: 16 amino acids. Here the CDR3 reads CASSGGWGKGNTEAFF. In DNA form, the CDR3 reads TGTGCCAGCAGCGGGGGCTGGGGTAAGGGTAACACTGAAGCTTTCTTT.

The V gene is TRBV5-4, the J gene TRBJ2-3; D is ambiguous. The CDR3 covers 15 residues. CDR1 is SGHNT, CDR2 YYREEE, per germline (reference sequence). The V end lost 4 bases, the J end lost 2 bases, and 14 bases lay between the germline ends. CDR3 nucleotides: TGTGCCAGCAGCCGAGGTCCGGATCTCACAGATACGCAGTATTTT. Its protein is CASSRGPDLTDTQYF.

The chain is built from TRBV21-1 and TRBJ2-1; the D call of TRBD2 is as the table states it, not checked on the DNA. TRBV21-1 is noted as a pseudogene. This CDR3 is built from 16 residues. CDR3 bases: TGTGCCAGCAGCGTACGACTACACCATTCCGACAATGAGCAGTTCTTC. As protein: CASSVRLHHSDNEQFF.